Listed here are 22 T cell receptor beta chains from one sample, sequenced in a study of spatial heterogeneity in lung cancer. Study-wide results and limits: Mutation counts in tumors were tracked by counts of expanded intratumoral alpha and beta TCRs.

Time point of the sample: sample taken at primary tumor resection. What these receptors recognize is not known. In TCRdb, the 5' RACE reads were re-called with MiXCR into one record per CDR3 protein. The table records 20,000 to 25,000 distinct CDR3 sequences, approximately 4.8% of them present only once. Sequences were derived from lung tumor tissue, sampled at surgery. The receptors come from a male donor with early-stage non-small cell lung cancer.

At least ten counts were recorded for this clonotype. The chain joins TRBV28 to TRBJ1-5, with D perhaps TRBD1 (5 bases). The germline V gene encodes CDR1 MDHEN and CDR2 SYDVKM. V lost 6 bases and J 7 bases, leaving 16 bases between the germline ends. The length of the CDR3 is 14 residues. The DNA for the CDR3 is TGTGCCAGCAGGCCGGGGGGGGAGAGGCAGCCCCAGCATTTT. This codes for CASRPGGERQPQHF.

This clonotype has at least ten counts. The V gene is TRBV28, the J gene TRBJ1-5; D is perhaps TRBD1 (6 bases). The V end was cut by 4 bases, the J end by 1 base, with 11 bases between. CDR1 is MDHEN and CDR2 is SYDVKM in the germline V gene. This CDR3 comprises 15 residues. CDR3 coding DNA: TGTGCCAGCAGTTGGGACACGGGGAGCAATCAGCCCCAGCATTTT. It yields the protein CASSWDTGSNQPQHF. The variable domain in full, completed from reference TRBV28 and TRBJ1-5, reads DVKVTQSSRYLVKRTGEKVFLECVQDMDHENMFWYRQDPGLGLRLIYFSYDVKMKEKGDIPEGYSVSREKKERFSLILESASTNQTSMYLCASSWDTGSNQPQHFGDGTRLSIL.

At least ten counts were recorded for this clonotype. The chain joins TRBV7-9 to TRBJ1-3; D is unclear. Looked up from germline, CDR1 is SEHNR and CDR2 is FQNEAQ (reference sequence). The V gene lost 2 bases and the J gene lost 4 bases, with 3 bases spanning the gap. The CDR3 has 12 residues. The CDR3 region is CASSLLGNTIYF. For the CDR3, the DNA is TGTGCCAGCAGCTTACTCGGAAACACCATATATTTT.

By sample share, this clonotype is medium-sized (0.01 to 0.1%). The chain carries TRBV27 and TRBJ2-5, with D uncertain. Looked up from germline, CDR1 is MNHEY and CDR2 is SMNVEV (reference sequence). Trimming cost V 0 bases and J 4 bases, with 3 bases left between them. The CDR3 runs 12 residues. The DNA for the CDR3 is TGTGCCAGCAGTTTATCGGGAGAGACCCAGTACTTC. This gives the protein CASSLSGETQYF.

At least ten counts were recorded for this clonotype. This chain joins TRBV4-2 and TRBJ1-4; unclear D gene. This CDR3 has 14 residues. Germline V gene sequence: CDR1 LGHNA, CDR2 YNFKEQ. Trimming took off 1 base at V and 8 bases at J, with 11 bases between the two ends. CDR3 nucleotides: TGTGCCAGCAGCCAAGGGGCGCGGGAAGAAAAACTGTTTTTT. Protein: CASSQGAREEKLFF.

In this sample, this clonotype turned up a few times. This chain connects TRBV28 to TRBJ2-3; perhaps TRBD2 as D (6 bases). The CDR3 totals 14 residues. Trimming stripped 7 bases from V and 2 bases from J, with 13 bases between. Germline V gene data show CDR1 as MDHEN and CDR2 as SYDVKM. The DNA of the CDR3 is TGTGCCAGCAAGCCGGGACTTTCCACAGATACGCAGTATTTT. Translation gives CASKPGLSTDTQYF. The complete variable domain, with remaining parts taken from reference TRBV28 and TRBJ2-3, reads DVKVTQSSRYLVKRTGEKVFLECVQDMDHENMFWYRQDPGLGLRLIYFSYDVKMKEKGDIPEGYSVSREKKERFSLILESASTNQTSMYLCASKPGLSTDTQYFGPGTRLTVL.

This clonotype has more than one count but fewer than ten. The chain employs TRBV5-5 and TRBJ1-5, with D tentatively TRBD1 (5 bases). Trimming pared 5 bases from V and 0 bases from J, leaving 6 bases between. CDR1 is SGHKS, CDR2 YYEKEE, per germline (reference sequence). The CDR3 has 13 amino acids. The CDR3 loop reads CASRRGSNQPQHF. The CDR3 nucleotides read TGTGCCAGCAGAAGGGGTAGCAATCAGCCCCAGCATTTT. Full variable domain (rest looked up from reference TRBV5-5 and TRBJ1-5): DAGVTQSPTHLIKTRGQQVTLRCSPISGHKSVSWYQQVLGQGPQFIFQYYEKEERGRGNFPDRFSARQFPNYSSELNVNALLLGDSALYLCASRRGSNQPQHFGDGTRLSIL.

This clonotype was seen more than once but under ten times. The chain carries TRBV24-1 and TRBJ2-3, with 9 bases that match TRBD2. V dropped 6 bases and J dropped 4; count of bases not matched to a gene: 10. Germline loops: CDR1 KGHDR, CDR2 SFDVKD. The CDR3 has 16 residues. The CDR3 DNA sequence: TGTGCCACCAGTTCCGACTGGGCGGGAGGGCCAGATACGCAGTATTTT. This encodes CATSSDWAGGPDTQYF.

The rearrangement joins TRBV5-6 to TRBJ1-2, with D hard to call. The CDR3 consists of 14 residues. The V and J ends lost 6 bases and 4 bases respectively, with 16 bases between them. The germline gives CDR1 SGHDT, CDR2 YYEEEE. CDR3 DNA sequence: TGTGCCAGCACCCTCGGGCAGGCATCCTATGGCTACACCTTC. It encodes CASTLGQASYGYTF.

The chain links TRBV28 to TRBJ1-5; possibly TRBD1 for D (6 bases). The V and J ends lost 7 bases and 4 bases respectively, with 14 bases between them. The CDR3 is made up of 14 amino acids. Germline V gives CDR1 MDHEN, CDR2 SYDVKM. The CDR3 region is CASKGGAGNQPQHF. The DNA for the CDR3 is TGTGCCAGCAAAGGGGGGGCGGGGAATCAGCCCCAGCATTTT.

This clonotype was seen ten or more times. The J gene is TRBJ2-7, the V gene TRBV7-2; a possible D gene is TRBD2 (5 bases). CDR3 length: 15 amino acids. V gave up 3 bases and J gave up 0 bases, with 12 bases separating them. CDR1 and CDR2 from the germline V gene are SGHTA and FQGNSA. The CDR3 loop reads CASSFGHGISYEQYF. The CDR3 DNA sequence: TGTGCCAGCAGCTTCGGCCACGGGATCTCCTACGAGCAGTACTTC.

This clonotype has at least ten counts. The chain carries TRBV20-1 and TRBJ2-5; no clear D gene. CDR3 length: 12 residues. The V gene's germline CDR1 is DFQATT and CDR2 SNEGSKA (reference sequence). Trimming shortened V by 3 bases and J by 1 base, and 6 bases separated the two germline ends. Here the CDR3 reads CSASKGQETQYF. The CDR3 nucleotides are TGCAGTGCTAGCAAGGGCCAAGAGACCCAGTACTTC.

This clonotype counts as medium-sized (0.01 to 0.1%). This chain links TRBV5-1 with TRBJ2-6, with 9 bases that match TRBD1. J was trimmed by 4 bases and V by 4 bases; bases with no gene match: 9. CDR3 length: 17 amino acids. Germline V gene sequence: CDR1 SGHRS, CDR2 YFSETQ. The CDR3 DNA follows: TGCGCCAGCAGCCCCGGGACAGGGTACGTCGGGGCCAACGTCCTGACTTTC. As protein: CASSPGTGYVGANVLTF.

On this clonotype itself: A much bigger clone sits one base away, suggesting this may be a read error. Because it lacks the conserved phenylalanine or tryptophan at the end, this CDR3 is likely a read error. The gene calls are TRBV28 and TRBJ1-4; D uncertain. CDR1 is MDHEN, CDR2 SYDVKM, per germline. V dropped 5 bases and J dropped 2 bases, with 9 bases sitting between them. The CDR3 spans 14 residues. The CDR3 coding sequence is TGTGCCAGCAGTCCACTTCCGACTAATGAAAAACTGTTTCTT. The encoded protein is CASSPLPTNEKLFL.

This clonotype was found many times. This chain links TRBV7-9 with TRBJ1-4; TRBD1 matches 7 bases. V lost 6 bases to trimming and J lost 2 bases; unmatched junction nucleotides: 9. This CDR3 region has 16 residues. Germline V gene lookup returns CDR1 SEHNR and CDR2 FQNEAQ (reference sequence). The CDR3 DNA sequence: TGTGCCAGCAGGTCGCGAGGGGGCTCTACTAATGAAAAACTGTTTTTT. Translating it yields CASRSRGGSTNEKLFF.

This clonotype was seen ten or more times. CDR3 sequence: CASSLVEQRMNEQFF. CDR3 DNA: TGTGCCAGCAGCTTAGTAGAACAGAGGATGAATGAGCAGTTCTTC. This sequence joins TRBV7-8 and TRBJ2-1, with unresolved D. This CDR3 is 15 amino acids long. CDR1 and CDR2 from the germline V gene are SGHVS and FQNEAQ. V lost 1 base and J lost 7, with 14 bases in between.

CDR3 DNA sequence: TGTGCCAGCAGCTTCTCGACAGGCTCTAAAGCTTTCTTT. This encodes CASSFSTGSKAFF. The V call is TRBV7-2, the J call TRBJ1-1; maybe TRBD1 (6 bases). Trimming took off 3 bases at V and 9 bases at J, with 14 bases between the two ends. CDR1 and CDR2 from the germline V gene are SGHTA and FQGNSA. The CDR3 loop spans 13 amino acids. The variable domain in full, with the rest retrieved from reference TRBV7-2 and TRBJ1-1, is GAGVSQSPSNKVTEKGKDVELRCDPISGHTALYWYRQSLGQGLEFLIYFQGNSAPDKSGLPSDRFSAERTGGSVSTLTIQRTQQEDSAVYLCASSFSTGSKAFFGQGTRLTVV.

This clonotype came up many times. DNA for the CDR3: TGTGCCAGCAGTCACCCTGGGCTGAGCTCCTACGAGCAGTACTTC. As protein: CASSHPGLSSYEQYF. The V gene is TRBV2, the J gene TRBJ2-7; D remains unclear. Germline V gene lookup returns CDR1 SNHLY and CDR2 FYNNEI. Trimming took 5 bases from V and 0 from J, leaving 14 bases between them. This CDR3 comprises 15 residues.

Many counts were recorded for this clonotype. CDR3 nucleotide sequence: TGTGCCATCAGTTTGACTACTGTTCATCCCTACGAGCAGTACTTC. It codes for CAISLTTVHPYEQYF. V is TRBV10-3 and J is TRBJ2-7; tentative D call: TRBD2 (5 bases). Trimming left V 5 bases short and J 2 bases short, with 16 bases between. The CDR3 length is 15 residues. Germline CDR1 and CDR2: ENHRY and SYGVKD.

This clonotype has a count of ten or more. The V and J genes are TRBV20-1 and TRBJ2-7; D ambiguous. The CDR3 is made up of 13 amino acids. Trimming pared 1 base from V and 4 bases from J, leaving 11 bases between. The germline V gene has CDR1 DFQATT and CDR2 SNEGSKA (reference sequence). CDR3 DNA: TGCAGTGCTAGAGCCATATCTGGGTACGAGCAGTACTTC. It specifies CSARAISGYEQYF.

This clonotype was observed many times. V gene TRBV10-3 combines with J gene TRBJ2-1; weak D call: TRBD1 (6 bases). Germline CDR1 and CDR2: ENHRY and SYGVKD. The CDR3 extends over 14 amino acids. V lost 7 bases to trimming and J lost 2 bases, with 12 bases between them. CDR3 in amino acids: CAIKRQGTYNEQFF. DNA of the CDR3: TGTGCCATCAAAAGGCAGGGGACCTACAATGAGCAGTTCTTC.

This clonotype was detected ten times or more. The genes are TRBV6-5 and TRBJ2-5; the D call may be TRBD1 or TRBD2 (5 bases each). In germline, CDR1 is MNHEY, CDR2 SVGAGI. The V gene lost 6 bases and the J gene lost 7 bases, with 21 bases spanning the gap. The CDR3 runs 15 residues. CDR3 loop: CASRTLSGRTGTQYF. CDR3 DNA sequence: TGTGCCAGCAGGACTCTTTCGGGACGAACAGGGACCCAGTACTTC.